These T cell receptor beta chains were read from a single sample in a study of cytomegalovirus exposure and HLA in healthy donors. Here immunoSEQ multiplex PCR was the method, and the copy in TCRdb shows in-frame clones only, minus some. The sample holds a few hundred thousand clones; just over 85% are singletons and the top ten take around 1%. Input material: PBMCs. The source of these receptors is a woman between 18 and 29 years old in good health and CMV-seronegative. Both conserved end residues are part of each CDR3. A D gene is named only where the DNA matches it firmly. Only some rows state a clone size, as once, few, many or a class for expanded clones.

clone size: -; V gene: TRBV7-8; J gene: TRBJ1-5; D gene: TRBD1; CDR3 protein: CASSSARGQSNQPQHF; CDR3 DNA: TGTGCCAGCAGCTCTGCCAGGGGGCAGAGCAATCAGCCCCAGCATTTT
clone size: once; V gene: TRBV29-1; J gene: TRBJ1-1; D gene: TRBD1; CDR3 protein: CSVVGGSDTEAFF; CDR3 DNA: TGCAGCGTTGTAGGGGGCTCAGACACTGAAGCTTTCTTT
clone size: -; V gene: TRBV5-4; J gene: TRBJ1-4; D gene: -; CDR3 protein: CASSFPGASGNEKLFF; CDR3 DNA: TGTGCCAGCAGCTTTCCAGGAGCAAGCGGGAATGAAAAACTGTTTTTT
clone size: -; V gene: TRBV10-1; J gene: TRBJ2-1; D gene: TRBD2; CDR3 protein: CASSDLAGGSYNEQFF; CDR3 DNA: TGCGCCAGCAGTGACTTAGCGGGGGGATCCTACAATGAGCAGTTCTTC
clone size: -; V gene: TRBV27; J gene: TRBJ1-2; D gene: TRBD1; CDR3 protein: CASSFGQAKGYTF; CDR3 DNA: TGTGCCAGCAGCTTTGGACAGGCAAAAGGCTACACCTTC
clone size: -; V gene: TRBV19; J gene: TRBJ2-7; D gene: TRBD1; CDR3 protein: CASSIAAGGIYEQYF; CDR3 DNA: TGTGCCAGTAGTATAGCGGCAGGGGGAATTTACGAGCAGTACTTC
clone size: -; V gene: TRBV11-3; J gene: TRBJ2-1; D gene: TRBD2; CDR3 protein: CASSTGGAGTHNEQFF; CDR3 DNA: TGTGCCAGCAGCACCGGGGGGGCGGGGACTCACAATGAGCAGTTCTTC
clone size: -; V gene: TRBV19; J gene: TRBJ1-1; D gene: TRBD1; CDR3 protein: CASSKNGQGYTEAFF; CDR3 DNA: TGTGCCAGTAGTAAAAACGGACAGGGATACACTGAAGCTTTCTTT
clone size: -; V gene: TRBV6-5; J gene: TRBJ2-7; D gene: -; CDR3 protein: CASSYKDSTYEQYF; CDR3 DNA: TGTGCCAGCAGTTACAAGGACTCCACCTACGAGCAGTACTTC
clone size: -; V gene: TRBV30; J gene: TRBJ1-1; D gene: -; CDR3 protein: CAWSGAIEAFF; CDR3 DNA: TGTGCCTGGTCGGGAGCAATTGAAGCTTTCTTT
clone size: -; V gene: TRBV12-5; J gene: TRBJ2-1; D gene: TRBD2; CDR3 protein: CASGKLAGGPLGFF; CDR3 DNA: TGTGCTAGTGGCAAACTAGCGGGAGGGCCCTTGGGGTTCTTC
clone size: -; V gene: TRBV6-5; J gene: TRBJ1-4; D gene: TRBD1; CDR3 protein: CASSYSLGQDNEKLFF; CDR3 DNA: TGTGCCAGCAGTTACTCCCTGGGACAGGATAATGAAAAACTGTTTTTT
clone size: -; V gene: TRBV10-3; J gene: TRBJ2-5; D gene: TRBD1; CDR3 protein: CAINQGQQETQYF; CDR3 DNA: TGTGCCATCAATCAGGGACAGCAAGAGACCCAGTACTTC
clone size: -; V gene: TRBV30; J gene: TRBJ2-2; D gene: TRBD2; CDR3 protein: CAWFGTRNTGELFF; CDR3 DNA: TGTGCCTGGTTTGGGACTAGGAACACCGGGGAGCTGTTTTTT
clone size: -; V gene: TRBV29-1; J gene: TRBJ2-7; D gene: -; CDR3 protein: CSVLGPDIYEQYF; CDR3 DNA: TGCAGCGTCCTCGGCCCGGACATCTACGAGCAGTACTTC
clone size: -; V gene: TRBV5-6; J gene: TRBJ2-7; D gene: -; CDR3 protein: CASSLAALLNSYEQYF; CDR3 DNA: TGTGCCAGCAGCTTGGCTGCCTTACTTAACTCCTACGAGCAGTACTTC
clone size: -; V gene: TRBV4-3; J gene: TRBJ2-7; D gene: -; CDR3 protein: CASSQDLGPYEQYF; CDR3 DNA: TGCGCCAGCAGCCAAGATTTGGGCCCCTACGAGCAGTACTTC
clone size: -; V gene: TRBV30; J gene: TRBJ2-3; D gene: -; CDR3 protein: CAWSTSDLGDTQYF; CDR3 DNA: TGTGCCTGGAGTACTAGTGACCTTGGAGATACGCAGTATTTT
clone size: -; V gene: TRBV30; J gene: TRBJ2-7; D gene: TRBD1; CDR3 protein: CAWDRVLGDEQYF; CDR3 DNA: TGTGCCTGGGACAGGGTTCTGGGGGACGAGCAGTACTTC
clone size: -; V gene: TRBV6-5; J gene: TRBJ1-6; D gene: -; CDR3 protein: CASSSPGRGNSPLHF; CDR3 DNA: TGTGCCAGCAGTTCCCCCGGGAGGGGGAATTCACCCCTCCACTTT
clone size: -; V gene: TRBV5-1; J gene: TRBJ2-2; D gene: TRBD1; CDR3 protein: CASSFRTGSTGELFF; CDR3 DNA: TGCGCCAGCAGCTTCAGGACAGGGTCCACCGGGGAGCTGTTTTTT
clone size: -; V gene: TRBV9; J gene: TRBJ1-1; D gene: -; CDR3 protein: CASSTGDTEAFF; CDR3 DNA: TGTGCCAGCAGCACGGGGGACACTGAAGCTTTCTTT
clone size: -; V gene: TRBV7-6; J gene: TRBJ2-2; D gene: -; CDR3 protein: CASGTLGNTGELFF; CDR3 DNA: TGTGCCAGTGGGACACTGGGGAACACCGGGGAGCTGTTTTTT
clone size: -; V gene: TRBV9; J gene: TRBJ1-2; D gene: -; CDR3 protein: CASSVGPGNYGYTF; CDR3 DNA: TGTGCCAGCAGCGTAGGTCCCGGTAACTATGGCTACACCTTC
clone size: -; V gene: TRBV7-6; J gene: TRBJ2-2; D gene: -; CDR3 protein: CASSGYRVAGELFF; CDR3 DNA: TGTGCCAGCAGCGGCTACAGGGTCGCCGGGGAGCTGTTTTTT
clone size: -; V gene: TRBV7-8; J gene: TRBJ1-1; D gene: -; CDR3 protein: CASIAFPRGSNTEAFF; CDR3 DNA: TGTGCCAGCATCGCTTTCCCGCGGGGTTCGAACACTGAAGCTTTCTTT
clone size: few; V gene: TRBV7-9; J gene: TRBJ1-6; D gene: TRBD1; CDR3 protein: CASSLDGTGPSPLHF; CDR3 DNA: TGTGCCAGCAGCTTAGATGGGACAGGGCCCTCACCCCTCCACTTT
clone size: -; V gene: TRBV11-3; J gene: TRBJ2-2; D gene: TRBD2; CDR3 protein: CASSKTSGRGGELFF; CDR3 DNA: TGTGCCAGCAGTAAGACTAGCGGGAGAGGCGGGGAGCTGTTTTTT
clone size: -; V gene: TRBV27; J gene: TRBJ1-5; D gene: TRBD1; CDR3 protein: CASSSGTGGRNQPQHF; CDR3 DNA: TGTGCCAGCAGTTCGGGGACAGGGGGCCGAAATCAGCCCCAGCATTTT
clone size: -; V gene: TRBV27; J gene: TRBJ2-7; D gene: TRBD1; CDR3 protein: CASSPTGIPYEQYF; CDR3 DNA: TGTGCCAGCAGTCCGACAGGGATCCCCTACGAGCAGTACTTC
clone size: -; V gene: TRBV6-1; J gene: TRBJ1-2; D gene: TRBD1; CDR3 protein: CASSDRDSSYGYTF; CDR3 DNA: TGTGCCAGCAGTGATCGGGACAGCAGCTATGGCTACACCTTC